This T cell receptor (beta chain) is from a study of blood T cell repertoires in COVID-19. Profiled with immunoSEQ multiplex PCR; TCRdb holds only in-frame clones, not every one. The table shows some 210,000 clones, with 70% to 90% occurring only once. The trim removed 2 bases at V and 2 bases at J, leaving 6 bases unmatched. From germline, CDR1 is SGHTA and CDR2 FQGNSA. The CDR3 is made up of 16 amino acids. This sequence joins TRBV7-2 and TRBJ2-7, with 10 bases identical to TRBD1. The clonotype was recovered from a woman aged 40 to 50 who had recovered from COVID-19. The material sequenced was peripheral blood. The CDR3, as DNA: TGTGCCAGCAGCTTAAACCGGGACAGGGGCGCCTACGAGCAGTACTTC. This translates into CASSLNRDRGAYEQYF.